This entry concerns a single TCR beta chain. No antigen is known for it. This record belongs to a study of T cells expressing NK-cell markers. Study at large: It was sorted CD3+CD56-NKG2C+, CD3+CD56+NKG2C- and CD3+CD56+NKG2C+ T cells that provided the TCR beta repertoires. Study conclusions and caveats: Similarly, these clonotypes led the CD3+CD56-NKG2C+ fraction as well in several donors.

Generation of TCR beta cDNA was performed by 5'RACE template switching incorporating UMIs. TCRdb reanalyzed the 5' RACE reads and collapses them to one entry per CDR3 protein, without DNA. The sample includes about 460,000 distinct CDR3 sequences. The CDR3 loop spans 18 amino acids. The J gene is TRBJ2-1, the V gene TRBV12-3 or TRBV12-4; the D call from TCRdb, TRBD2, cannot be confirmed without DNA. The receptor comes from a woman aged 45 to 65 in good health. Sequencing input: blood T cells: a sorted CD56 or NKG2C T cell subset, CD4+ or CD8+ T cells, or bulk PBMC T cells (not recorded which). The CDR3 here is CASSLLAGGIGAYNEQFF.